The next 10 T cell receptor beta chains were all read from a single sample in a study of blood T cell repertoires in COVID-19. Data came from immunoSEQ multiplex PCR; TCRdb stores just in-frame clones and leaves some out. The data hold around 190,000 clones, with 80% to 85% observed a single time. Specimen: PBMCs or T cells enriched from blood (not recorded which). These receptors were taken from a woman aged 25 to 39 who had been exposed to COVID-19.

The CDR3, as DNA: TGTGCCAGTAGTCACCGGGACATAGATGGCTACACCTTC. It is translated as CASSHRDIDGYTF. V and J are TRBV19 and TRBJ1-2; possibly TRBD1 for D (6 bases). CDR3 length: 13 amino acids. Germline lookup yields CDR1 LNHDA and CDR2 SQIVND (reference sequence). V was trimmed by 5 bases and J by 6 bases, leaving 13 bases between them.

V usage is TRBV13 and J usage is TRBJ2-3; possibly TRBD1 for D (6 bases). This CDR3 region has 13 residues. Germline V CDR1 and CDR2: PRHDT, FYEKMQ (reference sequence). V was trimmed by 5 bases and J by 4 bases, leaving 10 bases between them. The CDR3 protein is CASSGGPPDTQYF. For the CDR3, the DNA is TGTGCCAGCAGCGGGGGCCCCCCAGATACGCAGTATTTT.

V usage is TRBV4-1 and J usage is TRBJ2-7, with D maybe TRBD1 (5 bases). The CDR3 has 13 residues. V was trimmed by 1 base and J by 4 bases, leaving 8 bases between them. CDR1 MGHRA and CDR2 YSYEKL come from the germline V gene. The CDR3 DNA reads as TGCGCCAGCAGCCAAGGGGGCGAATACGAGCAGTACTTC. Its protein is CASSQGGEYEQYF.

The rearrangement joins TRBV5-4 to TRBJ2-7, with TRBD1 identical over 9 bases. CDR3 length: 15 residues. V trimming: 4 bases; J trimming: 3 bases; junction bases outside the gene matches: 8. CDR1 is SGHNT, CDR2 YYREEE, per germline (reference sequence). The CDR3 DNA follows: TGTGCCAGCAGCCTACCTACAGGGGGCGGCTACGAGCAGTACTTC. Its protein is CASSLPTGGGYEQYF.

CDR3 amino acids: CAWSVAELFF. The DNA for the CDR3 is TGTGCCTGGAGTGTAGCGGAGCTGTTTTTT. This chain uses TRBV30 with TRBJ2-2; unclear D gene. Trimming cost V 0 bases and J 10 bases, with 3 bases left between them. Germline CDR1 GTSNPN, CDR2 SVGIG (reference sequence). The length of the CDR3 is 10 residues.

V gene TRBV6-5 combines with J gene TRBJ1-3, with D uncertain. V was trimmed by 5 bases and J by 2 bases, leaving 13 bases between them. The CDR3 totals 15 residues. From germline, CDR1 is MNHEY and CDR2 SVGAGI. The DNA for the CDR3 is TGTGCCAGCAGTCCCACGCACAAACCTGGAAACACCATATATTTT. It translates to CASSPTHKPGNTIYF.

The chain is built from TRBV3-1 (or the pseudogene TRBV3-2) and TRBJ1-2; D remains ambiguous. Germline values: CDR1 LGHDT, CDR2 YNNKEL (reference sequence). Deletions cut 2 bases from V and 5 bases from J, with 6 bases between. The CDR3 extends over 12 amino acids. The chain's CDR3 is CASSQLEYGYTF. Written as DNA, the CDR3 is TGTGCCAGCAGCCAATTAGAGTATGGCTACACCTTC.

CDR3 bases: TGTGCCAGCAGCCAAGTTGGATTAGCGACCACAGATACGCAGTATTTT. Translating it yields CASSQVGLATTDTQYF. The chain recombines TRBV4-2 with TRBJ2-3; TRBD2 might be the D (5 bases). The CDR3 totals 16 residues. Per germline, CDR1 LGHNA and CDR2 YNFKEQ. Trimming removed 1 base from V and 2 bases from J, with 13 bases in between.

The J gene is TRBJ2-2, the V gene TRBV7-9, with D maybe TRBD1 (6 bases). The CDR3 sequence is 17 residues long. Germline CDR1 SEHNR, CDR2 FQNEAQ (reference sequence). Trimming stripped 5 bases from V and 2 bases from J, with 18 bases between. CDR3 coding DNA: TGTGCCAGCAGCCATCCAGGGGTTTCCGTTAACACCGGGGAGCTGTTTTTT. Translating it yields CASSHPGVSVNTGELFF.

The V call is TRBV5-1, the J call TRBJ1-3; maybe TRBD1 (6 bases). Germline lookup yields CDR1 SGHRS and CDR2 YFSETQ. V lost 3 bases and J lost 0, with 16 bases in between. CDR3 length: 17 residues. The CDR3 here is CASSSQGGGSSGNTIYF. The CDR3 DNA follows: TGCGCCAGCAGCTCCCAGGGTGGGGGCAGCTCTGGAAACACCATATATTTT.